This T cell receptor (beta chain) was sequenced in a study of PD-1 blockade in classical Hodgkin lymphoma. Turning to this clone: Its antigen is not known.

Following autologous stem cell transplantation, relapse occurred in every patient, and exposure to brentuximab vedotin varied. The method was immunoSEQ multiplex PCR; TCRdb's version includes in-frame clones alone and lacks a portion of them. Among about 6,500 clones listed, around three quarters were seen once. The CDR3 is 14 residues long. In germline, CDR1 is SGHAT, CDR2 FQNNGV. V was pared by 3 bases and J by 3 bases, with 12 bases between. The study, taken as a whole, reports: Although disease activity or prior therapy may be involved, causes of the repertoire differences remain undefined. Reports indicated that newly diagnosed patients had lower baseline TCR diversity than healthy donors did.

The sample here was peripheral blood mononuclear cells (PBMCs), taken at baseline. The chain recombines TRBV11-2 with TRBJ2-7, with D perhaps given as TRBD1 or TRBD2 (6 bases each). This receptor was obtained from a human donor with classical Hodgkin lymphoma. The CDR3 loop reads CASSLGGDFYEQYF. CDR3 coding DNA: TGTGCCAGCAGCTTGGGGGGCGACTTCTACGAGCAGTACTTC.